This T cell receptor (beta chain) was recorded in a study of tumour-infiltrating T cells in Burkitt lymphoma. Study-wide context: The Burkitt lymphoma cohort spanned all epidemiological subtypes. Productive clonality predicted overall and progression-free survival. Points from the study as a whole: Many Burkitt lymphoma patients shared several public clonotypes.

Assay: immunoSEQ multiplex PCR; the TCRdb copy retains only in-frame clones and omits some. The sample's table shows dozens of clones. Only a few counts were recorded for this clone. Its antigen is unidentified. Germline V gene sequence: CDR1 MGHDK, CDR2 SYGVNS. The CDR3 has 16 amino acids. Between the trimmed V and J ends, which lost 0 bases and 5 bases, there was a span of 14 bases. The source is a human donor with relapsed Burkitt lymphoma. The chain is built from TRBV25-1 and TRBJ2-1; possibly TRBD1 for D (7 bases). Source material: tumor tissue from a relapse. CDR3 sequence (DNA): TGTGCCAGCAGTGAATACGGAGGGGGCCTGAACAATGAGCAGTTCTTC. The encoded protein is CASSEYGGGLNNEQFF.